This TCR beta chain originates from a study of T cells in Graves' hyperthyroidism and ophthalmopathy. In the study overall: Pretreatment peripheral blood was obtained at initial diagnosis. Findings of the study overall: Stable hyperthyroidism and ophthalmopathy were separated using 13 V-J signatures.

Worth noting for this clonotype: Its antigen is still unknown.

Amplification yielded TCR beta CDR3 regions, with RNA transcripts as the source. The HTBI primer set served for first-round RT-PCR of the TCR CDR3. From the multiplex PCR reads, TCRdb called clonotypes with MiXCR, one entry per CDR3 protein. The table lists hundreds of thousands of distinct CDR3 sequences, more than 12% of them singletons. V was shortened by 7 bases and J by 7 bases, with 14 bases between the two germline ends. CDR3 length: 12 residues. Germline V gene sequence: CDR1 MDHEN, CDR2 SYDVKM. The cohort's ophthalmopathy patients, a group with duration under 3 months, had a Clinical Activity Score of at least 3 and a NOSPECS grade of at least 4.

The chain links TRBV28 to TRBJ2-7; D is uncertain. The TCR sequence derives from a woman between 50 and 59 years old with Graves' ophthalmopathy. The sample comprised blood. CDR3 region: CASNQAPEEQYF. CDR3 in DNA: TGTGCCAGCAATCAGGCGCCAGAGGAGCAGTACTTC.